This TCR beta chain comes out of a study of shared clonotypes between healthy human individuals. The overall study: Three plates were used per donor for CD4 naive, three for CD4 memory, two for CD8 naive and one for CD8 memory. Study results and limitations: Large sequencing depth failed to make sorted-subset sequencing complete, rarefaction showed.

CDR1 and CDR2 (germline): GTSNPN, SVGIG (reference sequence). There are 17 residues in the CDR3. V was pared by 0 bases and J by 8 bases, with 12 bases of the junction left unmatched. Deep level was the assay's run setting. Generated by immunoSEQ multiplex PCR, the TCRdb table keeps only in-frame clones and is missing some. The data show about 1.1 million clones, with around three quarters seen just once and approximately 0.5% held by the top ten. Regarding this clone: Its antigen is unknown.

Material for sequencing was memory CD4+ T cells from PBMCs. Described subset: CD45RA-negative fraction. The chain has TRBV30 and TRBJ2-1; TRBD2 aligns across 11 bases. This TCR came from a man between 18 and 29 years old in good health. Some clones in this sample may be carry-over from other donors' samples. The CDR3 DNA reads as TGTGCCTGGAGTGTATCTAGGACTAGCGGGCAGATCGATGAGCAGTTCTTC. Its protein product is CAWSVSRTSGQIDEQFF.